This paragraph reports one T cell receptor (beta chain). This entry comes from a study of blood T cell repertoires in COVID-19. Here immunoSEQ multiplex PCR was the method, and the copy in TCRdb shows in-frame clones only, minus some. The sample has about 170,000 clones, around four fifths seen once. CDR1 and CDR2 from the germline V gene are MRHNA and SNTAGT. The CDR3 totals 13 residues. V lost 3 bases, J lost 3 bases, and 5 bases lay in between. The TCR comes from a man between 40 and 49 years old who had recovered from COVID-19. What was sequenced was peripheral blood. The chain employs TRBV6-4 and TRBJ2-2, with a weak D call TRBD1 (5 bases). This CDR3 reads CASSEGDTGELFF. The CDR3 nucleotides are TGTGCCAGCAGTGAAGGGGACACCGGGGAGCTGTTTTTT.